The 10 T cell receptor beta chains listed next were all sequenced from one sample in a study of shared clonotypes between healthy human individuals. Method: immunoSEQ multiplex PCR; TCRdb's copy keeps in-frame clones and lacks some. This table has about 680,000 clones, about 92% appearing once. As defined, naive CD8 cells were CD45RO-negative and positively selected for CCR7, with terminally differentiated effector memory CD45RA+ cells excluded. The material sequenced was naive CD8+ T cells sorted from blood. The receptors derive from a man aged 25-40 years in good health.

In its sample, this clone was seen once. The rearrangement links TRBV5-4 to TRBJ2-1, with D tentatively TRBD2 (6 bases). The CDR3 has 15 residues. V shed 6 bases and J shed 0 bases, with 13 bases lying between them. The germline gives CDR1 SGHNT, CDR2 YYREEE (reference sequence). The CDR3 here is CASNIRENSYNEQFF. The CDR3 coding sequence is TGTGCCAGCAACATACGGGAGAACTCCTACAATGAGCAGTTCTTC.

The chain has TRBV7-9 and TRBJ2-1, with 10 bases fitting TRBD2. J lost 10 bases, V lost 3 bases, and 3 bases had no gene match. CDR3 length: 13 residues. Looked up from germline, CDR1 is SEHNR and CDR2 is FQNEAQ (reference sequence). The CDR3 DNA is TGTGCCAGCAGCTTTCCTAGCGGGAGAGAGCAGTTCTTC. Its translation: CASSFPSGREQFF.

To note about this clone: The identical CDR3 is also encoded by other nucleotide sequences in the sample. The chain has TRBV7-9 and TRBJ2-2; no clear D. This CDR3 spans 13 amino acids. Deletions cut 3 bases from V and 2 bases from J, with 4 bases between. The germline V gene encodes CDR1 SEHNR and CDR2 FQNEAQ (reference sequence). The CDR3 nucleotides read TGTGCCAGCAGCTTTCCTAACACCGGGGAGCTGTTTTTT. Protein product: CASSFPNTGELFF.

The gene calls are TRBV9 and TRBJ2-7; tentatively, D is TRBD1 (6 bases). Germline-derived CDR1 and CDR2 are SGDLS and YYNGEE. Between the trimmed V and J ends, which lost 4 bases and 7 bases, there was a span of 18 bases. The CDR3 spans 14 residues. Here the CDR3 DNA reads TGTGCCAGCAGCCCCCGGGACATAAGGGGTGAGCAGTACTTC. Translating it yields CASSPRDIRGEQYF.

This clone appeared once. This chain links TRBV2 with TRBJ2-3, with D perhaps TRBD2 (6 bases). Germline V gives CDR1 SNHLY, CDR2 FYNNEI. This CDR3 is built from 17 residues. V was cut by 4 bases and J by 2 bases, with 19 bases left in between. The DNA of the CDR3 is TGTGCCAGCAGTGGGACGGGGCTAGCGACAATCACAGATACGCAGTATTTT. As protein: CASSGTGLATITDTQYF.

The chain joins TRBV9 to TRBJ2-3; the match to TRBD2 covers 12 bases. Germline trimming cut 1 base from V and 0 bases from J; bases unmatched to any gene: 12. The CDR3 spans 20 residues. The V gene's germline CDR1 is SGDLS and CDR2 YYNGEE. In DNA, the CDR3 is TGTGCCAGCAGCGTACCTCAACTAGCGGGAGGACATTCTAGCACAGATACGCAGTATTTT. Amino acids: CASSVPQLAGGHSSTDTQYF.

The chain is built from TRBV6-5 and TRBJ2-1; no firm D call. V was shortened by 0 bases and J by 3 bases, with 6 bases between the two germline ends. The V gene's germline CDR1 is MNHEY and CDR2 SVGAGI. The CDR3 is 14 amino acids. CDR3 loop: CASSYSSGYNEQFF. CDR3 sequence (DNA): TGTGCCAGCAGTTACTCGTCAGGCTACAATGAGCAGTTCTTC.

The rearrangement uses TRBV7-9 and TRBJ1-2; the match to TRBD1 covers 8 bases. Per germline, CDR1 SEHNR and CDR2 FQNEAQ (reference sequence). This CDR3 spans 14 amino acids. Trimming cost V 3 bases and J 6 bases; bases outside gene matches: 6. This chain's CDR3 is CASSLTGVLDGYTF. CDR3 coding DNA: TGTGCCAGCAGCTTGACAGGGGTTTTGGATGGCTACACCTTC.

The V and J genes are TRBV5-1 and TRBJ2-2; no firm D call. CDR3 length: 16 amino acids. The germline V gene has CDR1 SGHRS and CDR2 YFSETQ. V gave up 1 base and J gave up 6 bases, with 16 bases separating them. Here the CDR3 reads CASSLRRSTRAGELFF. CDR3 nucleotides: TGCGCCAGCAGCTTGCGCCGCTCGACACGGGCCGGGGAGCTGTTTTTT. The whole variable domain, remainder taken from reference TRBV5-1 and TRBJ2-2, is KAGVTQTPRYLIKTRGQQVTLSCSPISGHRSVSWYQQTPGQGLQFLFEYFSETQRNKGNFPGRFSGRQFSNSRSEMNVSTLELGDSALYLCASSLRRSTRAGELFFGEGSRLTVL.

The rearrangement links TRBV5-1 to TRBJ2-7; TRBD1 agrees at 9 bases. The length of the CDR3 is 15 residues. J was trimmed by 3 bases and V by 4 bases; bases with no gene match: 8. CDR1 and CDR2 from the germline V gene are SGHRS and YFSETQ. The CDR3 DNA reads TGCGCCAGCAGCAACGGACAGGGGATCAACTACGAGCAGTACTTC. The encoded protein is CASSNGQGINYEQYF.